One sample yielded the 20 T cell receptor beta chains listed below, sequenced in a study of identical twins. TCRdb reprocessed the 5' RACE reads via MiXCR and lists one record per CDR3 protein. The sample lists around 490,000 distinct CDR3 sequences; 15% were seen once. The data were also submitted as part of a second study, on yellow fever vaccine responses in identical twins.

Material: CD4+ T cells sorted from blood. These TCRs come from a woman younger than 35 in good health.

The chain uses TRBV4-2 and TRBJ2-1; D may be TRBD2 (6 bases). Trimming removed 0 bases from V and 6 bases from J, with 12 bases in between. From germline, CDR1 is LGHNA and CDR2 YNFKEQ. The length of the CDR3 is 15 residues. The CDR3 here is CASSQDRTTFNEQFF. The DNA of the CDR3 is TGTGCCAGCAGCCAAGATCGGACTACCTTCAATGAGCAGTTCTTC.

This clonotype came up a few times. The CDR3: CASSLNGAGTQYF. In DNA form, the CDR3 reads TGTGCCAGCAGTTTAAATGGGGCTGGGACCCAGTACTTC. J is TRBJ2-5 and V is TRBV27; possibly TRBD1 for D (5 bases). Trimming shortened V by 2 bases and J by 7 bases, and 11 bases separated the two germline ends. CDR3 length: 13 amino acids. Germline V gene sequence: CDR1 MNHEY, CDR2 SMNVEV (reference sequence).

V and J are TRBV5-1 and TRBJ2-7; D possibly corresponds to TRBD2 (5 bases). Germline CDR1 and CDR2: SGHRS and YFSETQ. Trimming left V 7 bases short and J 2 bases short, with 13 bases between. The CDR3 is 13 residues long. CDR3 loop: CASAPGLTYEQYF. CDR3 bases: TGCGCCAGCGCGCCAGGACTTACCTACGAGCAGTACTTC.

This chain joins TRBV5-6 and TRBJ2-3; 8 bases map to TRBD2. Trimming cost V 9 bases and J 1 base; bases outside gene matches: 16. This CDR3 region has 17 residues. Germline values: CDR1 SGHDT, CDR2 YYEEEE. CDR3: CAIGFRGSGDRTDTQYF. The CDR3 DNA reads TGTGCCATCGGCTTCCGGGGTAGCGGGGACCGCACAGATACGCAGTATTTT.

This chain joins TRBV10-3 and TRBJ2-7; D ambiguous. CDR3 length equals 14 residues. Germline V gene lookup returns CDR1 ENHRY and CDR2 SYGVKD. V lost 0 bases and J lost 6, with 12 bases in between. The CDR3 nucleotides read TGTGCCATCAGTGAGTCGGGTAGAGGACCCGAGCAGTACTTC. Its translation: CAISESGRGPEQYF.

V usage is TRBV21-1 and J usage is TRBJ2-2; the tabulated D call, TRBD2, remains unverified against the DNA. TRBV21-1 is noted as a pseudogene. This CDR3 spans 19 amino acids. CDR3 loop: CASSKTPLAGGSRTGELFF. The CDR3 DNA reads as TGTGCCAGCAGCAAAACCCCTCTGGCGGGGGGCTCTAGAACCGGGGAGCTGTTTTTT.

In this sample, this clonotype turned up many times. The chain carries TRBV5-1 and TRBJ2-7; TRBD2 is a possible D gene (6 bases). Germline V gene data show CDR1 as SGHRS and CDR2 as YFSETQ. Trimming removed 4 bases at V and 3 bases at J, with 11 bases between. The CDR3 length is 13 residues. The CDR3 nucleotides are TGCGCCAGCAGCCAGGAGGGTGGCTACGAGCAGTACTTC. Its protein product is CASSQEGGYEQYF.

The chain joins TRBV5-1 to TRBJ2-3; D is undetermined. CDR1 and CDR2 (germline): SGHRS, YFSETQ. This CDR3 is 14 amino acids long. The germline V and J ends were trimmed by 5 bases and 2 bases, with 12 bases remaining between them. This CDR3 reads CASRYRNPTDTQYF. The CDR3 DNA follows: TGCGCCAGCAGATACCGGAATCCCACAGATACGCAGTATTTT.

The chain recombines TRBV7-8 with TRBJ2-2; D is unclear. From germline, CDR1 is SGHVS and CDR2 FQNEAQ. The CDR3 contains 15 residues. V was clipped by 1 base and J by 5 bases, with 11 bases between them. CDR3 protein: CASSLGHSTTGELFF. The CDR3 nucleotides read TGTGCCAGCAGCTTAGGCCACTCGACTACCGGGGAGCTGTTTTTT.

Only a few counts were recorded for this clonotype. This chain links TRBV20-1 with TRBJ2-6; 7 bases map to TRBD1. Per germline, CDR1 DFQATT and CDR2 SNEGSKA (reference sequence). After removal of 5 bases from V and 0 bases from J, the junction contained 4 bases not matched to a gene. The CDR3 totals 15 residues. The CDR3, as DNA: TGCAGTGCTCAACCAGGGGGCTCTGGGGCCAACGTCCTGACTTTC. Residues: CSAQPGGSGANVLTF.

This clonotype was observed a handful of times. The chain has TRBV12-3 or TRBV12-4 and TRBJ2-3, with D hard to call. V was trimmed by 2 bases and J by 4 bases, leaving 4 bases between them. The CDR3 contains 12 residues. The CDR3, as DNA: TGTGCCAGCAGTTTATATCCAGATACGCAGTATTTT. As protein: CASSLYPDTQYF.

The V gene is TRBV12-3 or TRBV12-4, the J gene TRBJ2-3, with TRBD2 as a possible D gene (5 bases). The V gene lost 5 bases and the J gene lost 2 bases, with 8 bases spanning the gap. The CDR3 runs 13 residues. The CDR3 DNA reads as TGTGCCAGCAGTAGAGGGCCCACAGATACGCAGTATTTT. The encoded protein is CASSRGPTDTQYF.

This clonotype was observed a few times. V is TRBV12-3 or TRBV12-4 and J is TRBJ2-7; D gene uncertain. Trimming removed 3 bases from V and 6 bases from J, with 12 bases in between. The CDR3 is 13 amino acids. For the CDR3, the DNA is TGTGCCAGCAGTTTGGGTGGTCCCGTCGAGCAGTACTTC. Translation gives CASSLGGPVEQYF.

J is TRBJ2-2 and V is TRBV4-1; possible D gene TRBD1, 5 bases. V lost 1 base to trimming and J lost 6 bases, with 12 bases between them. Germline-derived CDR1 and CDR2 are MGHRA and YSYEKL. The CDR3 has 15 amino acids. CDR3 protein: CASSQGQGMAGELFF. The CDR3, as DNA: TGCGCCAGCAGCCAAGGGCAGGGAATGGCCGGGGAGCTGTTTTTT.

This clonotype has more than one count but fewer than ten. The chain recombines TRBV20-1 with TRBJ2-3; 9 bases fit TRBD2. There are 10 residues in the CDR3. J was trimmed by 14 bases and V by 6 bases; bases with no gene match: 6. Per the germline V gene, CDR1 is DFQATT and CDR2 is SNEGSKA (reference sequence). Here the CDR3 DNA reads TGCAGTGCCCCCGGGACTAGCCGGTATTTT. Translated, it gives CSAPGTSRYF.

The chain joins TRBV5-1 to TRBJ1-1; D is possibly TRBD1 (5 bases). Deletions cut 4 bases from V and 2 bases from J, with 12 bases between. The CDR3 has 14 residues. Germline CDR1 SGHRS, CDR2 YFSETQ. Here the CDR3 reads CASSIQTGNTEAFF. CDR3 bases: TGCGCCAGCAGCATACAAACAGGAAACACTGAAGCTTTCTTT.

This clonotype showed up just a few times. The genes are TRBV7-9 and TRBJ2-7; 8 bases are shared with TRBD1. The germline V gene has CDR1 SEHNR and CDR2 FQNEAQ (reference sequence). CDR3 size: 13 residues. With 5 bases clipped from V and 5 bases from J, the junction kept 5 bases outside the gene matches. The CDR3 sequence is CASSAPTGDEQYF. The DNA for the CDR3 is TGTGCCAGCAGCGCCCCGACAGGGGACGAGCAGTACTTC.

This clonotype occurred a few times. This chain joins TRBV6-5 and TRBJ2-5; D may be TRBD2 (5 bases). From germline, CDR1 is MNHEY and CDR2 SVGAGI. CDR3 length equals 15 residues. Between the trimmed V and J ends, which lost 0 bases and 1 base, there was a span of 9 bases. DNA for the CDR3: TGTGCCAGCAGTTACTCGAGCCTAGCCCAAGAGACCCAGTACTTC. Translating it yields CASSYSSLAQETQYF.

The genes are TRBV20-1 and TRBJ2-7; D is possibly TRBD2 (5 bases). The CDR3 consists of 15 residues. Trimming stripped 0 bases from V and 3 bases from J, with 15 bases between. The germline V gene encodes CDR1 DFQATT and CDR2 SNEGSKA (reference sequence). CDR3 coding DNA: TGCAGTGCTAGAGATCTCAGAGAAGGACTCTACGAGCAGTACTTC. Translation: CSARDLREGLYEQYF.

The J gene is TRBJ2-3, the V gene TRBV5-1, with 7 bases fitting TRBD2. CDR3 length: 13 amino acids. Germline-derived CDR1 and CDR2 are SGHRS and YFSETQ. V was pared by 4 bases and J by 8 bases, with 7 bases of the junction left unmatched. The CDR3 loop is CASSAAGEGTQYF. The CDR3 DNA reads TGCGCCAGCAGCGCTGCGGGAGAGGGTACGCAGTATTTT.